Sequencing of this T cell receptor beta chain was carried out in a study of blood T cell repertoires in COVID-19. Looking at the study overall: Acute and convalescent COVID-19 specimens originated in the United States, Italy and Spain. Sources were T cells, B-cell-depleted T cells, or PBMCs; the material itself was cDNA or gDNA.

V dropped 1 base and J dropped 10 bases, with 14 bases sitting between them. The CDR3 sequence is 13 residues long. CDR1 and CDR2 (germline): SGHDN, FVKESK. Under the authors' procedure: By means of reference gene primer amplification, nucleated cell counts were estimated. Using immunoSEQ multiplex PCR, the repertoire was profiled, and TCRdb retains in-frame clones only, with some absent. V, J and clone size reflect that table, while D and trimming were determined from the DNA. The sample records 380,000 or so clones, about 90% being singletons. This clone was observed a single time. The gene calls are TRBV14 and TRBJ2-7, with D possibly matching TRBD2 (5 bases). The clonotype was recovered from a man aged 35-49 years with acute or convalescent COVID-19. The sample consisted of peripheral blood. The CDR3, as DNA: TGTGCCAGCAGCCAAGTCGACCCCGGGGAACAGTACTTC. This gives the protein CASSQVDPGEQYF.